These T cell receptor beta chains were read from a single sample in a study of chemoradiotherapy in HPV16-positive cancers. Some clones are missing from TCRdb's copy, which holds only in-frame ones; the method was immunoSEQ multiplex PCR. The sample lists roughly 25,000 clones; 94% were seen once. The specimen was obtained from a patient who underwent chemoradiotherapy. The receptors derive from a human donor with HPV-associated anogenital cancer. CDR3s include the opening cysteine and the closing phenylalanine or tryptophan. A D gene is named only where the DNA matches it firmly. Only some rows state a clone size, as once, few, many or a class for expanded clones.

j_gene,v_gene,d_gene,abundance,CDR3nt,CDR3aa
TRBJ2-3,TRBV5-1,NA,NA,TGCGCCAGCAGCTTGGGCCCCCGCCGGACCGTCACAGATACGCAGTATTTT,CASSLGPRRTVTDTQYF
TRBJ1-2,TRBV7-3,TRBD1,NA,TGTGCCAGCAGCTTAACGGGACAGGGAGGCTACACCTTC,CASSLTGQGGYTF
TRBJ1-4,TRBV7-9,NA,NA,TGTGCCAGCAGCCGGGGGGGCCAAGAAAAACTGTTTTTT,CASSRGGQEKLFF
TRBJ1-5,TRBV7-2,NA,NA,TGTGCCAGTCGTCTAAATCGGGATCAGCCCCAGCATTTT,CASRLNRDQPQHF
TRBJ2-5,TRBV28,TRBD1,NA,TGTGCCAGCAGTTCACACAGGGGGCTTCAAGAGACCCAGTACTTC,CASSSHRGLQETQYF
TRBJ2-1,TRBV6-1,TRBD2,NA,TGTGCCAGCAGTGAATTGGTGGGAGGGTCCAATGAGCAGTTCTTC,CASSELVGGSNEQFF
TRBJ2-5,TRBV7-2,TRBD1,once,TGTGCCAGCAGCCTCGACAGGGCTCAAGAGACCCAGTACTTC,CASSLDRAQETQYF
TRBJ2-2,TRBV6-6,TRBD1,NA,TGTGCCAGCAGTTACGAGGACAGGGCCACCGGGGAGCTGTTTTTT,CASSYEDRATGELFF
TRBJ2-7,TRBV2,NA,NA,TGTGCCAGCAGTGCCCCCCTTGTGCAGTACTTC,CASSAPLVQYF
TRBJ2-2,TRBV5-4,NA,NA,TGTGCCAGCAGCCCCTATAGCGGAAACACCGGGGAGCTGTTTTTT,CASSPYSGNTGELFF
TRBJ2-7,TRBV27,NA,NA,TGTGCCAGCAGTTTAATCTTACAGGAAACCTACGAGCAGTACTTC,CASSLILQETYEQYF
TRBJ1-1,TRBV7-2,NA,NA,TGTGCCAGCAGGACCCAGGGGTACACTGAAGCTTTCTTT,CASRTQGYTEAFF
TRBJ2-3,TRBV27,NA,NA,TGTGCCAGCCGAACGTTGAGGGACTCCGATACGCAGTATTTT,CASRTLRDSDTQYF
TRBJ2-1,TRBV27,TRBD2,NA,TGTGCCAGCAGTTTAATAACTAGCGGGTCCTACAATGAGCAGTTCTTC,CASSLITSGSYNEQFF
TRBJ2-6,TRBV27,TRBD2,NA,TGTGCCAGCACGGGGGGCTCTGGGGCCAACGTCCTGACTTTC,CASTGGSGANVLTF
TRBJ2-1,TRBV29-1,NA,NA,TGCAGCGTTGGCGACAGCTTGCAGTTCTTC,CSVGDSLQFF
TRBJ2-7,TRBV19,TRBD2,NA,TGTGCCAGTAGTATCGGGACTAGCGGGAGGTACGAGCAGTACTTC,CASSIGTSGRYEQYF
TRBJ2-3,TRBV7-2,TRBD2,NA,TGTGCCAGCAGCTTCGGGACTAGCGGGGGAACAGATACGCAGTATTTT,CASSFGTSGGTDTQYF
TRBJ2-5,TRBV7-2,NA,NA,TGTGCCAGCAGCTTCAATGCGCAAGAGACCCAGTACTTC,CASSFNAQETQYF
TRBJ1-6,TRBV4-1,NA,NA,TGCGCCAGCAGCCAAGGGGGAGTAGGGACCTCACCCCTCCACTTT,CASSQGGVGTSPLHF
TRBJ2-5,TRBV5-1,NA,NA,TGCGCCAGCAGCCGGGGGGCGCAGGGGCTACGCCAAGAGACCCAGTACTTC,CASSRGAQGLRQETQYF
TRBJ2-1,TRBV28,NA,NA,TGTGCCAGCAGTTTACCGGGGTTCGGGAATGAGCAGTTCTTC,CASSLPGFGNEQFF
TRBJ1-1,TRBV6-5,TRBD1,NA,TGTGCCAGCAGTTACGGCCATTCCAGGGGGTCCACTGAAGCTTTCTTT,CASSYGHSRGSTEAFF
TRBJ1-2,TRBV5-4,TRBD1,NA,TGTGCCAGCAGCTTTGACAGGGACTATGGCTACACCTTC,CASSFDRDYGYTF
TRBJ2-3,TRBV7-3,TRBD1,NA,TGTGCCAGCAGCCCAAATTCCAGGGGGCGCGGCACAGATACGCAGTATTTT,CASSPNSRGRGTDTQYF
TRBJ2-2,TRBV9,NA,once,TGTGCCAGCAGCGTAGTCGGGTCGAACACCGGGGAGCTGTTTTTT,CASSVVGSNTGELFF
TRBJ2-3,TRBV7-3,NA,NA,TGTGCCAGCTCTACCCAGAGGGCAGATACGCAGTATTTT,CASSTQRADTQYF
TRBJ2-3,TRBV5-1,NA,NA,TGCGCCAGCAGCCACGGACTGGGAAGCACAGATACGCAGTATTTT,CASSHGLGSTDTQYF
TRBJ2-3,TRBV7-2,NA,NA,TGTGCCAGCAGCCCAAAGCCCGAGACGGTTAGAACTAGCACAGATACGCAGTATTTT,CASSPKPETVRTSTDTQYF
TRBJ2-1,TRBV5-6,NA,NA,TGTGCCAGCAGCTTGGGCGGGGGCGGCGGGCAGTTCTTC,CASSLGGGGGQFF
TRBJ2-7,TRBV15,TRBD2,NA,TGTGCCACCAGCAGAGGGCTAGCGGGTAGCTCCTACGAGCAGTACTTC,CATSRGLAGSSYEQYF
TRBJ2-7,TRBV9,NA,NA,TGTGCCAGCAGCGGCCCGGGACCTACACCCCAGTACTTC,CASSGPGPTPQYF
TRBJ2-1,TRBV12-5,NA,NA,TGTGCTAGTGGTTTTGGATCCTACAATGAGCAGTTCTTC,CASGFGSYNEQFF
TRBJ2-6,TRBV7-2,TRBD1,NA,TGTGCCAGCAGCTCCACAGGGGCCGCCACTGGGGCCAACGTCCTGACTTTC,CASSSTGAATGANVLTF
TRBJ1-1,TRBV4-1,NA,once,TGCGCCAGCAGAGGGACCTTGAGGGGCACTGAAGCTTTCTTT,CASRGTLRGTEAFF
TRBJ2-7,TRBV30,TRBD1,NA,TGTGCCTGGAGTGTAGGGACAGGGGGCGCAGAGGTCCACGAGCAGTACTTC,CAWSVGTGGAEVHEQYF
TRBJ2-3,TRBV5-1,NA,NA,TGCGCCAGCAGCACCGGACAAGGGAGCACAGATACGCAGTATTTT,CASSTGQGSTDTQYF
TRBJ1-1,TRBV20-1,NA,NA,TGCAGTGCCCCGAAATTCTGGGCGGATTTCTTT,CSAPKFWADFF
TRBJ1-1,TRBV7-8,TRBD1,NA,TGTGCCAGCAGCCCATGGGACAGGGGTGGCACTGAAGCTTTCTTT,CASSPWDRGGTEAFF
TRBJ1-2,TRBV25-1,NA,NA,TGTGCCAGCAGTGATGGAAGGTATGGCTACACCTTC,CASSDGRYGYTF
TRBJ1-2,TRBV19,NA,NA,TGTGCCAGTAGTCCAGGACACGGGGGAAACTATGGCTACACCTTC,CASSPGHGGNYGYTF
TRBJ2-1,TRBV5-1,TRBD1,NA,TGCGCCAGCAGCTTGGATGGGACAGGGACAAATGAGCAGTTCTTC,CASSLDGTGTNEQFF
TRBJ1-5,TRBV2,NA,NA,TGTGCCAGCAAGAGGGACCACAATCAGCCCCAGCATTTT,CASKRDHNQPQHF
TRBJ1-5,TRBV27,TRBD1,NA,TGTGCCAGCAGCGACAGGGGCCCTAATAGCAATCAGCCCCAGCATTTT,CASSDRGPNSNQPQHF
TRBJ2-5,TRBV28,NA,NA,TGTGCCAGCAGTTTAAGGGCAGAGCAAGAGACCCAGTACTTC,CASSLRAEQETQYF
TRBJ1-1,TRBV10-3,NA,NA,TGTGCCATCAGTGAGAGGGACTCCAATGAAGCTTTCTTT,CAISERDSNEAFF
TRBJ1-4,TRBV6-1,NA,NA,TGTGCCAGCAGTGGATCGACATCAAATGAAAAACTGTTTTTT,CASSGSTSNEKLFF
TRBJ1-1,TRBV5-6,TRBD1,NA,TGTGCCAGCAGGAGGACAGGGGGCACTGAAGCTTTCTTT,CASRRTGGTEAFF
TRBJ1-2,TRBV18,TRBD1,NA,TGTGCCAGCTCTCCCGTCGGACAGGGGTTGTATGGCTACACCTTC,CASSPVGQGLYGYTF
TRBJ2-1,TRBV7-2,TRBD2,NA,TGTGCCTCCAGAGCGGGGGCCAACTACAATGAGCAGTTCTTC,CASRAGANYNEQFF
TRBJ2-3,TRBV7-2,NA,NA,TGTGCCAGCAGCTTTGGGGGGCTCACAGATACGCAGTATTTT,CASSFGGLTDTQYF
TRBJ1-4,TRBV5-1,NA,NA,TGCGCCAGCAGCCCGGAAGCTACAGTAGGGGAAAAACTGTTTTTT,CASSPEATVGEKLFF
TRBJ2-5,TRBV7-2,NA,NA,TGTGCCAGCAGCTCATCACCGGGTGGGGAGACCCAGTACTTC,CASSSSPGGETQYF
TRBJ1-6,TRBV4-1,NA,NA,TGCGCCAGCAGCCAAGATCGGGGGGACCGTCTCCACTTT,CASSQDRGDRLHF
TRBJ2-7,TRBV6-1,NA,NA,TGTGCCAGCAGTGAAGACAACAGCCCCTACGAGCAGTACTTC,CASSEDNSPYEQYF